The rows below give T cell receptor beta chains drawn from one sample of a study of OX40 agonist ivuxolimab in advanced cancers. Libraries were prepared by immunoSEQ multiplex PCR; TCRdb keeps only in-frame clonotypes and omits some of them. The sample gives some 98,000 clones, roughly nine tenths of which show up once; 0.3% to 0.4% is in the top ten. The material was CD4+ or CD8+ T cells sorted from blood, obtained in a trial of the OX40 agonist ivuxolimab. The receptors stem from an adult with an advanced solid tumor such as melanoma, head and neck, liver or kidney cancer. Each CDR3 is given with its conserved first and last residue. D genes are given only for firm matches. Not all rows give a size; the values are once, few, many and, for expanded clones, a class.

cdr3_aa: CASSISAGTGYEQYF; cdr3_nt: TGTGCCAGCAGTATTAGTGCAGGGACGGGCTACGAGCAGTACTTC; cdr3_length: 15; clone_size: .; j_call: TRBJ2-7; d_call: .; v_call: TRBV25-1
cdr3_aa: CASSPGEVDHEQYF; cdr3_nt: TGTGCCAGCTCACCAGGGGAAGTGGACCACGAGCAGTACTTC; cdr3_length: 14; clone_size: .; j_call: TRBJ2-7; d_call: .; v_call: TRBV18
cdr3_aa: CASTRSSGRDTGELFF; cdr3_nt: TGTGCCAGCACCCGAAGTAGCGGGAGGGACACCGGGGAGCTGTTTTTT; cdr3_length: 16; clone_size: .; j_call: TRBJ2-2; d_call: TRBD2; v_call: TRBV7-3
cdr3_aa: CASSSQGANGNTEAFF; cdr3_nt: TGTGCCAGCAGTTCTCAGGGGGCCAACGGGAACACTGAAGCTTTCTTT; cdr3_length: 16; clone_size: .; j_call: TRBJ1-1; d_call: TRBD1; v_call: TRBV6-6
cdr3_aa: CASGGGSVNNEQFF; cdr3_nt: TGCGCCAGTGGTGGGGGGAGTGTAAACAATGAGCAGTTCTTC; cdr3_length: 14; clone_size: .; j_call: TRBJ2-1; d_call: .; v_call: TRBV5-1
cdr3_aa: CATSRVGGIEKLFF; cdr3_nt: TGTGCCACCAGCAGAGTGGGGGGGATAGAAAAACTGTTTTTT; cdr3_length: 14; clone_size: .; j_call: TRBJ1-4; d_call: .; v_call: TRBV15
cdr3_aa: CASSPYGTGVYEQFF; cdr3_nt: TGTGCCAGCAGCCCCTATGGGACAGGGGTCTATGAGCAGTTCTTC; cdr3_length: 15; clone_size: .; j_call: TRBJ2-1; d_call: TRBD1; v_call: TRBV7-8
cdr3_aa: CASSLSGGHTEAFF; cdr3_nt: TGTGCCAGCAGTCTCTCCGGGGGGCACACTGAAGCTTTCTTT; cdr3_length: 14; clone_size: few; j_call: TRBJ1-1; d_call: .; v_call: TRBV7-2
cdr3_aa: CASSIGRTANEQFF; cdr3_nt: TGTGCCAGTAGTATAGGTAGAACCGCAAATGAGCAGTTCTTC; cdr3_length: 14; clone_size: .; j_call: TRBJ2-1; d_call: .; v_call: TRBV19
cdr3_aa: CASSSRPQGGDTEAFF; cdr3_nt: TGTGCCAGCAGCAGCCGACCTCAGGGAGGGGACACTGAAGCTTTCTTT; cdr3_length: 16; clone_size: .; j_call: TRBJ1-1; d_call: .; v_call: TRBV7-3
cdr3_aa: CASSQDWTGGEQFF; cdr3_nt: TGTGCCAGCAGCCAAGACTGGACTGGTGGTGAGCAGTTCTTC; cdr3_length: 14; clone_size: once; j_call: TRBJ2-1; d_call: .; v_call: TRBV4-2
cdr3_aa: CASISEGRNQPQHF; cdr3_nt: TGTGCCAGCATATCAGAAGGGCGCAATCAGCCCCAGCATTTT; cdr3_length: 14; clone_size: .; j_call: TRBJ1-5; d_call: .; v_call: TRBV6-1
cdr3_aa: CASSSGREQETQYF; cdr3_nt: TGCGCCAGCAGCTCGGGGAGGGAACAAGAGACCCAGTACTTC; cdr3_length: 14; clone_size: .; j_call: TRBJ2-5; d_call: TRBD2; v_call: TRBV5-1
cdr3_aa: CASSLVGGETQYF; cdr3_nt: TGTGCCAGCAGCTTAGTAGGTGGGGAGACCCAGTACTTC; cdr3_length: 13; clone_size: .; j_call: TRBJ2-5; d_call: .; v_call: TRBV7-9
cdr3_aa: CAISAIIGPRRIDTQYF; cdr3_nt: TGTGCCATCAGTGCGATTATTGGCCCCCGGCGGATAGATACGCAGTATTTT; cdr3_length: 17; clone_size: .; j_call: TRBJ2-3; d_call: .; v_call: TRBV10-3
cdr3_aa: CASSLERGLAAFF; cdr3_nt: TGTGCCAGCAGTTTAGAAAGGGGGTTGGCGGCTTTCTTT; cdr3_length: 13; clone_size: .; j_call: TRBJ1-1; d_call: .; v_call: TRBV27